Listed below are T cell receptor beta chains from one sample, sequenced in a study of monozygotic twins with inflammatory bowel disease. TCRdb re-called the 5' RACE reads and shows each CDR3 protein once, DNA omitted. Its clone listing holds 400,000 to 500,000 distinct CDR3 sequences. Sequencing input: blood. These receptors all stem from a human donor with ulcerative colitis or Crohn's disease, or a healthy co-twin of an affected twin (not recorded which). CDR3s include the opening cysteine and the closing phenylalanine or tryptophan. Fields, in order: V gene, J gene, CDR3 protein.

>TRBV3-1|TRBJ2-1
CASSHVDEQFF
>TRBV24-1|TRBJ1-5
CATSDRRGASDQPQHF
>TRBV7-2|TRBJ1-5
CASSLKNSNQPQHF
>TRBV5-1|TRBJ2-5
CASSFRAGETQYF
>TRBV19|TRBJ1-1
CATRQGALSEAFF
>TRBV20-1|TRBJ1-1
CSARDPGRMNTEAFF
>TRBV20-1|TRBJ2-2
CSAQNTGELFF
>TRBV5-1|TRBJ1-2
CASSLAGQGNYGYTF
>TRBV6-5|TRBJ1-3
CASSLRGGLSGNTIYF
>TRBV4-3|TRBJ2-1
CASSQAVQSSYNEQFF
>TRBV7-2|TRBJ2-1
CASSLAGSGGPYNEQFF
>TRBV5-6|TRBJ2-1
CASSLGRLQFF
>TRBV25-1|TRBJ2-7
CASSESNRGSYEQYF
>TRBV5-5|TRBJ2-1
CASSPSGPDNEQFF
>TRBV6-1|TRBJ2-2
CASSGTGAAQGVGELFF
>TRBV4-1|TRBJ2-3
CASIEEPYSSTDTQYF
>TRBV7-3|TRBJ2-1
CASSPVGLAGSSYNEQFF
>TRBV4-3|TRBJ2-2
CASSQEAGGELFF
>TRBV20-1|TRBJ2-1
CSALWGGGVSYNEQFF
>TRBV6-2/TRBV6-3|TRBJ1-2
CASSYFDRDYGYTF
>TRBV28|TRBJ1-4
CASSFRGRGKLFF
>TRBV7-2|TRBJ2-7
CASSLGIYSYEQYF
>TRBV19|TRBJ2-6
CASRDRKSSGANVLTF
>TRBV7-9|TRBJ1-3
CASSLDLDGGNTIYF
>TRBV5-1|TRBJ2-1
CASSREGKGNEQFF
>TRBV12-3/TRBV12-4|TRBJ1-1
CASSLKRHTEAFF
>TRBV20-1|TRBJ1-5
CSARLPSTFKQPQHF
>TRBV10-3|TRBJ2-5
CAISGLAGTQETQYF
>TRBV30|TRBJ1-4
CAWNGQTNEKLFF